Included here is one T cell receptor (beta chain) sequence, with context. With 3 bases clipped from V and 4 bases from J, the junction kept 6 bases outside the gene matches. CDR1 SGDLS and CDR2 YYNGEE come from the germline V gene. The CDR3 has 15 residues. This table comes from immunoSEQ multiplex PCR, and its TCRdb copy is limited to in-frame clones, with some not included. The data hold approximately 79,000 clones, with 87% observed a single time. It was locally advanced or metastatic urothelial carcinoma that patients had. This entry belongs to a study of PD-L1 blockade in urothelial cancer. The wider study: Patients, treated from about 2014 onward, received atezolizumab 1,200 mg intravenously every 3 weeks. Males with urothelial cancer arising in the bladder constituted most of the 29 patients.

The sequenced sample was PBMCs, obtained around atezolizumab (anti-PD-L1) treatment. The origin of this receptor is a woman between 65 and 79 years old with urothelial cancer. The V call is TRBV9, the J call TRBJ2-3; the match to TRBD2 covers 9 bases. The CDR3 is CASSGGGRASDTQYF. The DNA of the CDR3 is TGTGCCAGCAGCGGTGGCGGGAGGGCGTCAGATACGCAGTATTTT.